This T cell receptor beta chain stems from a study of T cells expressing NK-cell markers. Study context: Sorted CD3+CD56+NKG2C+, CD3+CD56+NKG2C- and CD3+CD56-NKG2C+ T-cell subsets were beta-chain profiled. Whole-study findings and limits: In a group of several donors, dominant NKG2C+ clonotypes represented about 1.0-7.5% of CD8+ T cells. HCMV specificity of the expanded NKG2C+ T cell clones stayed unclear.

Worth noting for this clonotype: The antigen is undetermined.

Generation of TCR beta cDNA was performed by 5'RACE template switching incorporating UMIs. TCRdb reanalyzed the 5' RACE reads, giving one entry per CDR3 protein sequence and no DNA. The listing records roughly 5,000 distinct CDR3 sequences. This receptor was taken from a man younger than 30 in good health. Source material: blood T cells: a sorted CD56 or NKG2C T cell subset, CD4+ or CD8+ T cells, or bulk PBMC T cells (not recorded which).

CDR3 amino acids: CASSDRQGPPGEQFF. This chain joins TRBV7-9 and TRBJ2-1; TCRdb's D call of TRBD1 is untestable without DNA. Germline CDR1 and CDR2: SEHNR and FQNEAQ (reference sequence). CDR3 length: 15 amino acids.